Sequencing of this T cell receptor (beta chain) was carried out in a study of blood T cell repertoires in COVID-19. At the level of the study: In each case, the material was cDNA or gDNA derived from T cells, B-cell-depleted T cells, or PBMCs.

The J segment lost 0 bases and the V segment lost 10 bases, leaving 4 bases of the junction unmatched. This CDR3 is built from 13 residues. Germline V gene lookup returns CDR1 WNHNN and CDR2 SYGVQD (reference sequence). Some clones are missing from TCRdb's copy, which holds only in-frame ones; the method was immunoSEQ multiplex PCR. The sample includes 150,000 to 200,000 clones, roughly 80% of them seen just once. V is TRBV10-1 and J is TRBJ1-1, with TRBD1 identical over 8 bases. The sequencing input was PBMCs or T cells enriched from blood (not recorded which). The receptor was isolated from an older woman with acute COVID-19. CDR3 sequence: CATRTGMNTEAFF. CDR3 nucleotides: TGCGCCACTAGGACAGGGATGAACACTGAAGCTTTCTTT.